This entry lists 29 T cell receptor beta chains sequenced from one sample in a study of blood T cell repertoires in COVID-19. Only in-frame clones appear in the TCRdb table, and some are missing; sequencing was by immunoSEQ multiplex PCR. The sample lists about 320,000 clones; about 83% were seen once. The sequenced material came from peripheral blood. These receptors were taken from a woman aged 50 to 60 with acute or convalescent COVID-19.

The genes are TRBV5-1 and TRBJ2-1, with TRBD2 as a possible D gene (6 bases). Germline V gene lookup returns CDR1 SGHRS and CDR2 YFSETQ. The CDR3 consists of 15 residues. Trimming took 2 bases from V and 7 from J, leaving 16 bases between them. Here the CDR3 reads CASSLTQSGVNEQFF. The CDR3 DNA sequence: TGCGCCAGCAGCTTAACTCAATCGGGGGTAAATGAGCAGTTCTTC.

This clone turned up a few times. This chain uses TRBV5-4 with TRBJ1-2; D gene unclear. V was shortened by 0 bases and J by 4 bases, with 16 bases between the two germline ends. This CDR3 has 16 amino acids. Per germline, CDR1 SGHNT and CDR2 YYREEE (reference sequence). The CDR3 protein is CASSLVLGNEGYGYTF. DNA of the CDR3: TGTGCCAGCAGCTTGGTTCTCGGCAACGAGGGCTATGGCTACACCTTC.

V is TRBV30 and J is TRBJ1-5; the D gene is possibly TRBD1 (5 bases). This CDR3 is built from 14 residues. Trimming left V 2 bases short and J 2 bases short, with 10 bases between. Germline V gene data show CDR1 as GTSNPN and CDR2 as SVGIG (reference sequence). CDR3 nucleotides: TGTGCCTGGAGTAAGGGGATCGGCAATCAGCCCCAGCATTTT. It translates to CAWSKGIGNQPQHF.

The CDR3: CAILGDSLYGYTF. As DNA, the CDR3 is TGTGCCATCTTAGGGGATAGTCTCTATGGCTACACCTTC. The chain carries TRBV10-3 and TRBJ1-2, with D perhaps matching TRBD1 (5 bases). Germline V gene lookup returns CDR1 ENHRY and CDR2 SYGVKD. Trimming left V 8 bases short and J 4 bases short, with 14 bases between. The CDR3 is 13 residues long.

The chain has TRBV29-1 and TRBJ2-1, with 7 bases lining up with TRBD2. CDR1 is SQVTM, CDR2 ANQGSEA, per germline. V dropped 7 bases and J dropped 5; count of bases not matched to a gene: 8. This CDR3 has 13 residues. In DNA form, the CDR3 reads TGCAGCGCAGTCGGGGGGATTGACAATGAGCAGTTCTTC. It translates to CSAVGGIDNEQFF.

The rearrangement joins TRBV5-8 to TRBJ1-5; TRBD1 might be the D (5 bases). Trimming took 2 bases from V and 5 from J, leaving 8 bases between them. Germline V gene sequence: CDR1 SGHTS, CDR2 YDEGEE. The CDR3 spans 13 residues. This chain's CDR3 is CASSFQGHQPQHF. CDR3 DNA sequence: TGTGCCAGCAGCTTTCAGGGTCATCAGCCCCAGCATTTT.

This clone was recorded a few times. This chain connects TRBV4-2 to TRBJ1-4; 9 bases match TRBD1. CDR1 and CDR2 from the germline V gene are LGHNA and YNFKEQ. The V and J ends lost 8 bases and 8 bases, in that order; junction bases with no gene match: 15. The CDR3 spans 16 residues. CDR3 region: CASSGTGSPLGEKLFF. The CDR3 nucleotides read TGTGCCAGCTCCGGGACAGGGTCCCCCCTCGGCGAAAAACTGTTTTTT.

The chain links TRBV9 to TRBJ2-3; 11 bases are shared with TRBD2. The CDR3 has 16 amino acids. Looked up from germline, CDR1 is SGDLS and CDR2 is YYNGEE. The V segment lost 4 bases and the J segment 5 bases; nucleotides outside the gene matches: 9. This CDR3 reads CASSPQTSGEGDTQYF. The DNA of the CDR3 is TGTGCCAGCAGCCCCCAGACTAGCGGGGAGGGAGATACGCAGTATTTT.

This clone was found once. The V gene is TRBV5-1, the J gene TRBJ2-3; 8 positions match TRBD2. The CDR3 has 16 residues. Germline CDR1 is SGHRS and CDR2 is YFSETQ. J gave up 1 base and V 4 bases, and 8 bases lay outside the gene matches. The CDR3 nucleotides are TGCGCCAGCAGCCTACGGGGACTAGTCGGCACAGATACGCAGTATTTT. It codes for CASSLRGLVGTDTQYF.

This chain links TRBV25-1 with TRBJ1-4; perhaps TRBD1 as D (6 bases). The CDR3 length is 16 residues. The V end lost 3 bases, the J end lost 7 bases, and 18 bases lay between the germline ends. Germline CDR1 is MGHDK and CDR2 is SYGVNS. The CDR3 DNA reads TGTGCCAGCAGTGACCCCCCGGGGGGGCTGGGTGAAAAACTGTTTTTT. This translates into CASSDPPGGLGEKLFF.

The V and J genes are TRBV4-2 and TRBJ2-7, with TRBD2 matching 11 bases. V shed 4 bases, J shed 3 bases, and the junction held 8 bases outside the gene matches. Germline V lookup: CDR1 LGHNA, CDR2 YNFKEQ. This CDR3 is built from 16 residues. The CDR3 DNA is TGTGCCAGCAGCCCGACTTTAGCGGGAGGGCTCTACGAGCAGTACTTC. It yields the protein CASSPTLAGGLYEQYF.

The rearrangement uses TRBV5-4 and TRBJ2-3; 7 bases agree with TRBD2. Germline V CDR1 and CDR2: SGHNT, YYREEE (reference sequence). The CDR3 has 16 residues. The V and J ends lost 0 bases and 2 bases, in that order; junction bases with no gene match: 6. CDR3 DNA sequence: TGTGCCAGCAGCTTGGGGCTAGCGGAGACCACAGATACGCAGTATTTT. Translated, it gives CASSLGLAETTDTQYF. Supplemented by reference TRBV5-4 and TRBJ2-3, the full variable domain reads ETGVTQSPTHLIKTRGQQVTLRCSSQSGHNTVSWYQQALGQGPQFIFQYYREEENGRGNFPPRFSGLQFPNYSSELNVNALELDDSALYLCASSLGLAETTDTQYFGPGTRLTVL.

V usage is TRBV5-4 and J usage is TRBJ1-3, with no clear D. The CDR3 runs 16 residues. Germline CDR1 is SGHNT and CDR2 is YYREEE (reference sequence). V was shortened by 4 bases and J by 0 bases, with 14 bases between the two germline ends. The CDR3 reads CASSPGGGSSGNTIYF. The CDR3 DNA sequence: TGTGCCAGCAGCCCAGGAGGTGGGAGCTCTGGAAACACCATATATTTT.

Notes on this clone: Other DNA sequences of this sample code for an identical CDR3. This chain joins TRBV3-1 (or the pseudogene TRBV3-2) and TRBJ1-5; TRBD1 aligns across 10 bases. Germline CDR1 reads LGHDT; CDR2 reads YNNKEL (reference sequence). V shed 4 bases and J 7 bases; nucleotides not matched to a gene: 1. The CDR3 runs to 13 residues. The CDR3, as DNA: TGTGCCAGCAGCCGGGACAGGGGCCAGCCCCAGCATTTT. Its protein is CASSRDRGQPQHF.

V usage is TRBV2 and J usage is TRBJ1-4; D is unresolved. The CDR3 is 16 amino acids. V was clipped by 7 bases and J by 8 bases, with 23 bases between them. Per germline, CDR1 SNHLY and CDR2 FYNNEI. CDR3 coding DNA: TGTGCCAGCACCAAAAACGTCCCCGAGGGTGGGGAAAAACTGTTTTTT. As protein: CASTKNVPEGGEKLFF. Together with reference TRBV2 and TRBJ1-4, the CDR3 gives the full variable domain: EPEVTQTPSHQVTQMGQEVILRCVPISNHLYFYWYRQILGQKVEFLVSFYNNEISEKSEIFDDQFSVERPDGSNFTLKIRSTKLEDSAMYFCASTKNVPEGGEKLFFGSGTQLSVL.

The genes are TRBV7-2 and TRBJ2-1; 9 bases are a match to TRBD2. V trimming: 1 base; J trimming: 3 bases; junction bases outside the gene matches: 10. The CDR3 runs to 18 residues. Germline CDR1 is SGHTA and CDR2 is FQGNSA. CDR3 region: CASSLGMAGGPLYNEQFF. Written as DNA, the CDR3 is TGTGCCAGCAGCTTAGGGATGGCGGGGGGGCCTCTCTACAATGAGCAGTTCTTC.

The chain links TRBV4-1 to TRBJ1-2; weak D call: TRBD1 (6 bases). Germline V gives CDR1 MGHRA, CDR2 YSYEKL. The CDR3 contains 13 residues. Deletions cut 8 bases from V and 4 bases from J, with 14 bases between. CDR3 loop: CASGQGGGYGYTF. In nucleotides, the CDR3 is TGCGCCAGCGGGCAGGGAGGGGGCTATGGCTACACCTTC.

This rearrangement joins TRBV11-3 to TRBJ2-1; 9 nucleotides agree with TRBD1. The germline V gene has CDR1 SGHNT and CDR2 YENEEA. There are 14 residues in the CDR3. The V segment lost 9 bases and the J segment 6 bases; nucleotides outside the gene matches: 9. The CDR3 region is CASSPGQGGNEQFF. The CDR3 region has the DNA TGTGCCAGTTCTCCGGGACAGGGTGGCAATGAGCAGTTCTTC. Together with reference TRBV11-3 and TRBJ2-1, the CDR3 gives the full variable domain: EAGVVQSPRYKIIEKKQPVAFWCNPISGHNTLYWYLQNLGQGPELLIRYENEEAVDDSQLPKDRFSAERLKGVDSTLKIQPAELGDSAVYLCASSPGQGGNEQFFGPGTRLTVL.

This chain uses TRBV18 with TRBJ1-1; TRBD1 aligns across 9 bases. The CDR3 covers 16 residues. Germline CDR1 is KGHSH and CDR2 is LQKENI. With 0 bases clipped from V and 4 bases from J, the junction kept 6 bases outside the gene matches. The CDR3 is CASSPPGQGTSTEAFF. In DNA form, the CDR3 reads TGTGCCAGCTCACCACCGGGACAGGGAACGTCCACTGAAGCTTTCTTT. Full variable domain (rest looked up from reference TRBV18 and TRBJ1-1): NAGVMQNPRHLVRRRGQEARLRCSPMKGHSHVYWYRQLPEEGLKFMVYLQKENIIDESGMPKERFSAEFPKEGPSILRIQQVVRGDSAAYFCASSPPGQGTSTEAFFGQGTRLTVV.

V is TRBV27 and J is TRBJ1-6; no definite D call. Looked up from germline, CDR1 is MNHEY and CDR2 is SMNVEV (reference sequence). The CDR3 spans 15 residues. V was cut by 6 bases and J by 8 bases, with 17 bases left in between. In nucleotides, the CDR3 is TGTGCCAGCAGAACCCCCGGGAAGAGTGATTCACCCCTCCACTTT. Its protein product is CASRTPGKSDSPLHF.

The chain carries TRBV24-1 and TRBJ2-1; the match to TRBD1 covers 8 bases. Per the germline V gene, CDR1 is KGHDR and CDR2 is SFDVKD. This CDR3 contains 16 residues. V lost 5 bases and J lost 5; bases outside the gene matches: 10. CDR3 loop: CATSGIQGGLDNEQFF. The CDR3 DNA reads TGTGCCACCAGTGGTATACAGGGGGGTTTAGACAATGAGCAGTTCTTC.

The rearrangement joins TRBV29-1 to TRBJ2-2, with no clear D. Trimming left V 4 bases short and J 7 bases short, with 10 bases between. The CDR3 runs 12 residues. CDR1 and CDR2 from the germline V gene are SQVTM and ANQGSEA. The CDR3 coding sequence is TGCAGCGTTGGGGCACACGGCGGGGAGCTGTTTTTT. Its translation: CSVGAHGGELFF.

The rearrangement links TRBV4-3 to TRBJ1-5, with D possibly matching TRBD1 (6 bases). The CDR3 is made up of 13 amino acids. V was clipped by 8 bases and J by 5 bases, with 13 bases between them. Germline lookup yields CDR1 LGHNA and CDR2 YSLEER. The CDR3: CASARDTHQPQHF. CDR3 DNA: TGCGCCAGCGCAAGGGACACCCATCAGCCCCAGCATTTT.

J is TRBJ1-5 and V is TRBV2; D possibly corresponds to TRBD1 (6 bases). Trimming took 8 bases from V and 0 from J, leaving 14 bases between them. Germline V lookup: CDR1 SNHLY, CDR2 FYNNEI. The CDR3 covers 15 residues. For the CDR3, the DNA is TGTGCCAGCCGCCTGGCAGGGGATAGCAATCAGCCCCAGCATTTT. Translation gives CASRLAGDSNQPQHF.

This rearrangement joins TRBV5-1 to TRBJ1-4; 8 nucleotides match TRBD1. With V trimmed by 3 bases and J by 2 bases, 3 bases remained unmatched. This CDR3 comprises 15 residues. Germline values: CDR1 SGHRS, CDR2 YFSETQ. The CDR3 DNA reads as TGCGCCAGCAGCTCTACAGGGGGGACTAATGAAAAACTGTTTTTT. Translation gives CASSSTGGTNEKLFF.

This clone was detected only a few times. This chain connects TRBV6-2 or TRBV6-3 to TRBJ1-6; D is undetermined. This CDR3 has 15 amino acids. Germline V CDR1 and CDR2: MNHEY, SVGEGT. The V and J ends lost 2 bases and 10 bases respectively, with 15 bases between them. The CDR3 DNA reads as TGTGCCAGCAGTTACAGGCAGGATTCAGACTCACCCCTCCACTTT. It codes for CASSYRQDSDSPLHF.

In nucleotides, the CDR3 is TGTGCCATCAGTGAGGGACTAGCGGTCTACGAGCAGTACTTC. Protein: CAISEGLAVYEQYF. V gene TRBV10-3 combines with J gene TRBJ2-7, with 10 bases lining up with TRBD2. The length of the CDR3 is 14 residues. After removal of 2 bases from V and 3 bases from J, the junction contained 1 base not matched to a gene. Germline V gene data show CDR1 as ENHRY and CDR2 as SYGVKD.

This sequence joins TRBV27 and TRBJ2-2, with a possible D match to TRBD1 (5 bases). The V gene lost 5 bases and the J gene lost 2 bases, with 18 bases spanning the gap. Germline V lookup: CDR1 MNHEY, CDR2 SMNVEV (reference sequence). This CDR3 contains 17 residues. CDR3 residues: CASSPLLGQFNTGELFF. As DNA, the CDR3 is TGTGCCAGCAGTCCGTTACTGGGGCAGTTTAACACCGGGGAGCTGTTTTTT.

The chain recombines TRBV9 with TRBJ1-5; 8 nucleotides agree with TRBD1. The CDR3 covers 15 residues. Losses at the gene ends were 3 bases for V and 4 bases for J; bases not matched to a gene: 6. Germline V gene data show CDR1 as SGDLS and CDR2 as YYNGEE. DNA for the CDR3: TGTGCCAGCAGCGAGGGGCGACAGGGGAATCAGCCCCAGCATTTT. This encodes CASSEGRQGNQPQHF.